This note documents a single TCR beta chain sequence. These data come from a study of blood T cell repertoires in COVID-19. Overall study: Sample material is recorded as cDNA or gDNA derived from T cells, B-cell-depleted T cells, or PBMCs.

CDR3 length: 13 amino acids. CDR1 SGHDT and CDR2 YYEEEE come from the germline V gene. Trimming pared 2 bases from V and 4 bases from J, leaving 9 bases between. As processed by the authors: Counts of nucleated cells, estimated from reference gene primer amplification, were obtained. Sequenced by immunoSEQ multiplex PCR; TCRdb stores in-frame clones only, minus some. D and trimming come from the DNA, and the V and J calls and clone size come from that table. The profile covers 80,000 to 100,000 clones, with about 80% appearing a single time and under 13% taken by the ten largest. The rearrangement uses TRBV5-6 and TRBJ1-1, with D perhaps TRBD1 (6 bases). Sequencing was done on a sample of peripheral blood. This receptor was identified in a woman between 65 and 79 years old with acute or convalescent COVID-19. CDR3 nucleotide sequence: TGTGCCAGCAGCTTCCAGGGGCCCACTGAAGCTTTCTTT. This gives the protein CASSFQGPTEAFF.